A selection of T cell receptor beta chains follows, all from one sample in a study of blood T cell repertoires in COVID-19. This table comes from immunoSEQ multiplex PCR, and its TCRdb copy is limited to in-frame clones, with some not included. The table shows about 110,000 clones, with 75% to 90% occurring only once. The sequenced material came from peripheral blood. Source of these receptors: a human donor in a cohort sampled during active COVID-19. The CDR3 runs from the conserved cysteine through the conserved F or W. The order of the fields is J gene, V gene, CDR3 length, D gene, clone size, CDR3 protein, CDR3 DNA. The D gene is left open where the match is weak. Some rows have no size entry. The others give once, few or many, or a class for an expanded clone.

TRBJ2-3	TRBV7-2	14	-	-	CASSPTGRQDTQYF	TGTGCCAGCAGCCCGACAGGGAGGCAAGATACGCAGTATTTT
TRBJ2-5	TRBV5-1	14	TRBD2	-	CASSHWDYPETQYF	TGCGCCAGCAGCCATTGGGACTACCCAGAGACCCAGTACTTC
TRBJ1-1	TRBV19	13	-	-	CASSWGRGAEAFF	TGTGCCAGTAGTTGGGGACGCGGGGCTGAAGCTTTCTTT
TRBJ1-1	TRBV7-9	12	TRBD1	-	CATRQGNTEAFF	TGTGCCACTAGACAGGGGAACACTGAAGCTTTCTTT
TRBJ1-1	TRBV5-1	14	-	once	CASSLGGQSTEAFF	TGCGCCAGCAGCTTGGGAGGTCAGAGCACTGAAGCTTTCTTT
TRBJ2-6	TRBV25-1	15	TRBD1	-	CASSRTGEKTNVLTF	TGTGCCAGCAGTCGCACAGGGGAGAAGACCAACGTCCTGACTTTC
TRBJ2-3	TRBV2	17	TRBD2	once	CASNGLAGGLWSDTQYF	TGTGCCAGCAATGGACTAGCGGGGGGGCTATGGTCAGATACGCAGTATTTT
TRBJ2-4	TRBV4-3	14	-	-	CASSPRTSGNIQYF	TGCGCCAGCAGCCCGCGGACGTCAGGGAACATTCAGTACTTC
TRBJ1-1	TRBV11-3	14	-	-	CASSPSGVNTEAFF	TGTGCCAGCAGCCCTTCGGGGGTGAACACTGAAGCTTTCTTT
TRBJ1-1	TRBV9	13	-	few	CASSVGDTTEAFF	TGTGCCAGCAGCGTCGGGGATACAACTGAAGCTTTCTTT
TRBJ1-6	TRBV3-1/TRBV3-2	15	TRBD1	-	CASSPQGGRHSPLHF	TGTGCCAGCAGCCCACAGGGGGGTCGGCATTCACCCCTCCACTTT
TRBJ1-5	TRBV2	16	TRBD1	-	CASSVDRGQGYQPQHF	TGTGCCAGCAGTGTGGATAGGGGACAGGGCTATCAGCCCCAGCATTTT
TRBJ2-2	TRBV28	15	TRBD2	-	CASSLAGGPTGELFF	TGTGCCAGCAGCCTAGCGGGAGGGCCAACCGGGGAGCTGTTTTTT
TRBJ1-4	TRBV2	16	-	-	CASSDPRRRSNEKLFF	TGTGCCAGCAGTGACCCCCGTAGGAGATCTAATGAAAAACTGTTTTTT
TRBJ2-3	TRBV7-9	16	TRBD1	-	CASSPRGQGSTDTQYF	TGTGCCAGCAGCCCGCGCGGACAGGGTTCTACAGATACGCAGTATTTT
TRBJ2-1	TRBV19	18	TRBD2	-	CASSIEGLAGVAYNEQFF	TGTGCCAGTAGTATAGAGGGACTAGCGGGAGTGGCCTACAATGAGCAGTTCTTC
TRBJ1-2	TRBV5-6	13	-	-	CASSSWMRGGYTF	TGTGCCAGCAGCTCCTGGATGCGGGGGGGCTACACCTTC
TRBJ2-3	TRBV19	18	TRBD1	-	CASSINGVRGQGRITQYF	TGTGCCAGTAGTATAAACGGGGTTCGGGGACAGGGGAGGATCACGCAGTATTTT
TRBJ2-7	TRBV12-3/TRBV12-4	12	-	-	CASSLSGYEQYF	TGTGCCAGCAGTTTATCCGGCTACGAGCAGTACTTC
TRBJ1-6	TRBV6-5	12	-	once	CAVQGVGSPLHF	TGTGCCGTCCAGGGTGTGGGTTCACCCCTCCACTTT
TRBJ2-3	TRBV13	17	-	-	CASSLKAMGARTDTQYF	TGTGCCAGCAGCTTAAAGGCTATGGGGGCCCGCACAGATACGCAGTATTTT
TRBJ1-2	TRBV6-1	19	-	-	CASSDQRGNSIVSNYGYTF	TGTGCCAGCAGTGACCAAAGGGGAAATTCCATCGTCTCTAACTATGGCTACACCTTC
TRBJ2-5	TRBV11-2	15	-	-	CASSLVFADQETQYF	TGTGCCAGCAGCTTAGTTTTCGCAGACCAAGAGACCCAGTACTTC
TRBJ2-2	TRBV18	16	TRBD1	-	CASTQQGPANTGELFF	TGTGCCAGCACGCAACAGGGGCCCGCGAACACCGGGGAGCTGTTTTTT
TRBJ2-3	TRBV19	16	TRBD2	once	CASSMVLAGYTDTQYF	TGTGCCAGTAGTATGGTTCTAGCGGGGTACACAGATACGCAGTATTTT
TRBJ1-1	TRBV11-2	16	-	-	CASSLWGGLSNTEAFF	TGTGCCAGCAGCTTATGGGGGGGGCTCTCGAACACTGAAGCTTTCTTT
TRBJ2-1	TRBV4-1	13	TRBD2	few	CASSGDYDNEQFF	TGCGCCAGCAGCGGGGACTACGACAATGAGCAGTTCTTC
TRBJ1-2	TRBV19	16	TRBD1	-	CASSTGGQGASYGYTF	TGTGCCAGTAGTACTGGCGGACAGGGGGCAAGCTATGGCTACACCTTC
TRBJ2-1	TRBV28	20	TRBD1	-	CASSSPMSSAGTGEYNEQFF	TGTGCCAGCAGTTCCCCTATGAGCTCCGCCGGGACAGGGGAGTACAATGAGCAGTTCTTC
TRBJ2-2	TRBV3-1/TRBV3-2	13	TRBD1	-	CASSQDQGQGLFF	TGTGCCAGCAGCCAAGATCAGGGACAGGGGCTGTTTTTT
TRBJ1-2	TRBV25-1	14	-	-	CASSELGGGYGYTF	TGTGCCAGCAGTGAATTGGGGGGAGGGTATGGCTACACCTTC
TRBJ2-1	TRBV7-2	15	TRBD2	-	CASSLSGRVYNEQFF	TGTGCCAGCAGCTTATCCGGGAGGGTCTACAATGAGCAGTTCTTC
TRBJ2-6	TRBV5-4	15	-	-	CASSSTGIGANVLTF	TGTGCCAGCAGCTCTACAGGGATCGGGGCCAACGTCCTGACTTTC
TRBJ2-1	TRBV5-4	17	TRBD2	-	CASSSPARLAVTNEQFF	TGTGCCAGCAGCTCCCCCGCTAGACTAGCGGTCACCAATGAGCAGTTCTTC
TRBJ2-7	TRBV7-2	14	-	-	CASSLEGLAYEQYF	TGTGCCAGCAGCTTAGAGGGGCTAGCCTACGAGCAGTACTTC
TRBJ1-4	TRBV6-2/TRBV6-3	15	-	-	CASSSTDRSNEKLFF	TGTGCCAGCAGTTCCACGGACAGATCAAATGAAAAACTGTTTTTT
TRBJ2-1	TRBV15	15	TRBD2	-	CATTKTSGAFGEQFF	TGTGCCACCACCAAGACTAGCGGGGCATTCGGTGAGCAGTTCTTC